The 10 T cell receptor beta chains given below trace back to one sample, sequenced in a study of blood T cell repertoires in COVID-19. Method: immunoSEQ multiplex PCR; TCRdb's copy keeps in-frame clones and lacks some. The profile shows 200,000 to 250,000 clones, approximately 86% of them singletons. The sequencing input was peripheral blood. The origin of the receptors is a woman between 45 and 65 years old with COVID-19, enrolled during active disease.

On this clone itself: This same CDR3 is encoded by further DNA sequences in the sample. This rearrangement joins TRBV12-3 or TRBV12-4 to TRBJ1-5; D is possibly TRBD1 (6 bases). The CDR3 has 13 residues. Trimming removed 5 bases from V and 4 bases from J, with 9 bases in between. The CDR3 bases are TGTGCCAGCAGTCTACAGGGAAATCAGCCCCAGCATTTT. The encoded protein is CASSLQGNQPQHF.

The chain couples TRBV11-2 to TRBJ2-1; TRBD1 agrees at 10 bases. J lost 8 bases, V lost 5 bases, and 15 bases had no gene match. This CDR3 is built from 17 residues. Per the germline V gene, CDR1 is SGHAT and CDR2 is FQNNGV. The CDR3 DNA follows: TGTGCCAGCAGCCCCGTTCCGGGACAGGGGAGTGTGGATGAGCAGTTCTTC. Residues: CASSPVPGQGSVDEQFF. Complete variable domain (other parts from reference TRBV11-2 and TRBJ2-1): EAGVAQSPRYKIIEKRQSVAFWCNPISGHATLYWYQQILGQGPKLLIQFQNNGVVDDSQLPKDRFSAERLKGVDSTLKIQPAKLEDSAVYLCASSPVPGQGSVDEQFFGPGTRLTVL.

The V gene is TRBV1, the J gene TRBJ1-5; TRBD1, as called in the table, went unchecked against the DNA. TRBV1 is a listed pseudogene. The CDR3 is made up of 15 amino acids. CDR3 amino acids: CTSSPRGAGNQPQHF. CDR3 coding DNA: TGCACCAGCAGCCCCCGTGGGGCTGGAAATCAGCCCCAGCATTTT.

The V gene is TRBV6-5, the J gene TRBJ1-2; 7 nucleotides line up with TRBD1. V lost 11 bases and J lost 6; bases outside the gene matches: 12. The germline V gene has CDR1 MNHEY and CDR2 SVGAGI. This CDR3 has 13 amino acids. CDR3: CAVALTGWHGYTF. The DNA of the CDR3 is TGTGCCGTGGCCCTGACAGGGTGGCATGGCTACACCTTC.

The chain uses TRBV5-1 and TRBJ2-3, with D unclear. The CDR3 is 15 amino acids. Trimming took 0 bases from V and 4 from J, leaving 12 bases between them. Germline V gene lookup returns CDR1 SGHRS and CDR2 YFSETQ. CDR3: CASSLAELGADTQYF. The CDR3 DNA follows: TGCGCCAGCAGCTTGGCCGAGTTGGGCGCAGATACGCAGTATTTT. The full variable domain, its missing parts supplied by reference TRBV5-1 and TRBJ2-3, is KAGVTQTPRYLIKTRGQQVTLSCSPISGHRSVSWYQQTPGQGLQFLFEYFSETQRNKGNFPGRFSGRQFSNSRSEMNVSTLELGDSALYLCASSLAELGADTQYFGPGTRLTVL.

V and J are TRBV19 and TRBJ1-1; D perhaps matches TRBD1 (6 bases). This CDR3 spans 14 amino acids. CDR1 and CDR2 from the germline V gene are LNHDA and SQIVND (reference sequence). V was pared by 7 bases and J by 0 bases, with 12 bases between. As DNA, the CDR3 is TGTGCCAGTACACGGACAGTAGTGAACACTGAAGCTTTCTTT. It translates to CASTRTVVNTEAFF.

In this sample, this clone turned up once. The rearrangement links TRBV7-2 to TRBJ1-1, with TRBD1 matching over 7 bases. The germline CDR1 and CDR2 sequences are SGHTA and FQGNSA. The CDR3 has 17 amino acids. With 7 bases clipped from V and 10 bases from J, the junction kept 24 bases outside the gene matches. CDR3 amino acids: CASTPWPQASGGFRAFF. The DNA for the CDR3 is TGTGCCAGCACCCCCTGGCCCCAGGCGTCAGGGGGTTTTAGAGCTTTCTTT.

This sequence joins TRBV19 and TRBJ2-1; possible D gene TRBD1, 6 bases. CDR1 and CDR2 (germline): LNHDA, SQIVND (reference sequence). V gave up 5 bases and J gave up 6 bases, with 14 bases separating them. This CDR3 contains 14 residues. CDR3 DNA sequence: TGTGCCAGTAGTCAAAACAGGGTTTCCAATGAGCAGTTCTTC. Translating it yields CASSQNRVSNEQFF. The complete variable domain, with remaining parts taken from reference TRBV19 and TRBJ2-1, reads DGGITQSPKYLFRKEGQNVTLSCEQNLNHDAMYWYRQDPGQGLRLIYYSQIVNDFQKGDIAEGYSVSREKKESFPLTVTSAQKNPTAFYLCASSQNRVSNEQFFGPGTRLTVL.

The J gene is TRBJ2-7, the V gene TRBV11-1; D may be TRBD2 (6 bases). With 1 base removed from V and 6 bases from J, the gap between germline ends came to 10 bases. Germline assignment: CDR1 SGHAT and CDR2 FQDESV (reference sequence). The CDR3 runs 13 residues. DNA for the CDR3: TGTGCCAGCAGCTTAGACCAGGGAGGCGAGCAGTACTTC. Protein product: CASSLDQGGEQYF.

V is TRBV27 and J is TRBJ1-2; TRBD1 matches at 10 bases. Trimming cost V 4 bases and J 3 bases; bases outside gene matches: 8. The CDR3 extends over 16 amino acids. CDR1 and CDR2 from the germline V gene are MNHEY and SMNVEV (reference sequence). DNA for the CDR3: TGTGCCAGCAGTTCCGGGACAGGGGTTTTTGACTATGGCTACACCTTC. Encoded protein: CASSSGTGVFDYGYTF.